Listed here is a single T cell receptor (beta chain). The data were taken from a study of OX40 agonist ivuxolimab in advanced cancers. About the study: The group had a mean age of about 60 years, ranged from about 23 to 85, and was 82.7% male. Enrollees could have had prior anti-PD-1, anti-PD-L1 or anti-CTLA-4 therapy, which over 35% had received.

After removal of 6 bases from V and 1 base from J, the junction contained 4 bases not matched to a gene. The germline gives CDR1 MDHEN, CDR2 SYDVKM. The CDR3 covers 14 residues. Clones were read by immunoSEQ multiplex PCR, and TCRdb kept only the in-frame ones, dropping some. Seen here are 30,000 or so clones, under 85% observed once, and the top ten hold 13% to 15%. This TCR came from an adult with an advanced solid tumor such as melanoma, head and neck, liver or kidney cancer. The genes are TRBV28 and TRBJ2-3, with TRBD2 matching 7 bases. Sequenced material: CD4+ or CD8+ T cells sorted from blood, taken in a trial of the OX40 agonist ivuxolimab. This CDR3 reads CASRPGGRTDTQYF. As DNA, the CDR3 is TGTGCCAGCAGACCGGGGGGACGCACAGATACGCAGTATTTT.